This entry concerns a single T cell receptor beta chain. The record originates from a study of blood T cell repertoires in COVID-19. Germline V lookup: CDR1 MNHEY, CDR2 SMNVEV (reference sequence). V dropped 3 bases and J dropped 2; count of bases not matched to a gene: 1. The CDR3 has 15 residues. Here immunoSEQ multiplex PCR was the method, and the copy in TCRdb shows in-frame clones only, minus some. The repertoire includes 250,000 to 350,000 clones, approximately 83% of them detected once, and about 2.2% sits in the top ten. Input material: peripheral blood. The source of this sequence is a woman in her twenties or thirties who had recovered from COVID-19. V is TRBV27 and J is TRBJ1-5; 10 nucleotides match TRBD1. CDR3 in amino acids: CASSFGQGGNQPQHF. CDR3 sequence (DNA): TGTGCCAGCAGTTTCGGACAGGGGGGCAATCAGCCCCAGCATTTT.